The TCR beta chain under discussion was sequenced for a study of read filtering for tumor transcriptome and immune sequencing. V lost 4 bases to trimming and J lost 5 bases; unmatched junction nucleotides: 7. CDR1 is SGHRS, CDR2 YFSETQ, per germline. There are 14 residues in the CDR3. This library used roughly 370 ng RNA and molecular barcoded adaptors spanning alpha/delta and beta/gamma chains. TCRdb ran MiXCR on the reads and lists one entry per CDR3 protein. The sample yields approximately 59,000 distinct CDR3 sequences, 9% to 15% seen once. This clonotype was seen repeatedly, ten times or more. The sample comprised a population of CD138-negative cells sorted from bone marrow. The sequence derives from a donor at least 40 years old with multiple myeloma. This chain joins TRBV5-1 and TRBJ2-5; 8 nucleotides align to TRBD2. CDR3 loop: CASSTGGAGETQYF. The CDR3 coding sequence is TGCGCCAGCAGCACCGGGGGGGCCGGGGAGACCCAGTACTTC.